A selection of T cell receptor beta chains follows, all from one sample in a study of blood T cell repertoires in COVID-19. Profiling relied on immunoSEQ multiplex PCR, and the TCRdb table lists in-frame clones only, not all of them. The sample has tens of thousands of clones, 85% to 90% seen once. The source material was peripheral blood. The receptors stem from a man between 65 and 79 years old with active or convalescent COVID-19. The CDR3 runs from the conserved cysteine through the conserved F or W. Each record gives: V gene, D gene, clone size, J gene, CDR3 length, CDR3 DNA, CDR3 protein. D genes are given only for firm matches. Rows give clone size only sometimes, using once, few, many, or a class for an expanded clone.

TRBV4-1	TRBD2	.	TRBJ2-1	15	TGCGCCAGCAGCCAAGGTAGCGGGGGGTACAATGAGCAGTTCTTC	CASSQGSGGYNEQFF
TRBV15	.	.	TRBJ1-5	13	TGTGCCACCAGAGGAACAGGGAGTCAGCCCCAGCATTTT	CATRGTGSQPQHF
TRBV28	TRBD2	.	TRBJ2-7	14	TGTGCCAGCAGTCCCAGCGGGAAACCCTACGAGCAGTACTTC	CASSPSGKPYEQYF
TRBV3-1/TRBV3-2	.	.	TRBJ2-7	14	TGTGCCAGCAGCCAATGGGGGGTGCCCTACGAGCAGTACTTC	CASSQWGVPYEQYF
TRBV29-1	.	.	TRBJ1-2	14	TGCAGCGTGGAACCAAGGGGCGGAAACTATGGCTACACCTTC	CSVEPRGGNYGYTF
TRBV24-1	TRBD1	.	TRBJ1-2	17	TGTGCCACCACCCTAAGTAGGGGGACAGGGGCTAACTATGGCTACACCTTC	CATTLSRGTGANYGYTF
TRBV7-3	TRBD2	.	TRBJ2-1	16	TGTGCCAGCAGCTCCGGACTAGCGGGAGCCGACAATGAGCAGTTCTTC	CASSSGLAGADNEQFF
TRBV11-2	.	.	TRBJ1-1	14	TGTGCCAGCAGCTTAGGGGCGGGGAACACTGAAGCTTTCTTT	CASSLGAGNTEAFF
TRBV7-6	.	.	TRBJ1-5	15	TGTGCCAGCAGCTTAGGAGCAGGGAGGGATCAGCCCCAGCATTTT	CASSLGAGRDQPQHF
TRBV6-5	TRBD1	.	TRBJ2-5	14	TGTGCCAGCACCCAAGGGACAGGGGGAGAGACCCAGTACTTC	CASTQGTGGETQYF
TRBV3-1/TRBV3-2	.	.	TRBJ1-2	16	TGTGCCAGCAGCCAAGTTACGGACAGTCACCTCTATGGCTACACCTTC	CASSQVTDSHLYGYTF
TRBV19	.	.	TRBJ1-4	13	TGTGCCAGTAGTTCCTACCAACTGGAAAAACTGTTTTTT	CASSSYQLEKLFF
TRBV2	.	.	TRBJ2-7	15	TGTGCCAGCAGTGAAGCGCGCGGGGTAACCTACGAGCAGTACTTC	CASSEARGVTYEQYF
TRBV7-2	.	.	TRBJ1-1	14	TGTGCCAGCAGCTTTAGTACTGAGAACACTGAAGCTTTCTTT	CASSFSTENTEAFF
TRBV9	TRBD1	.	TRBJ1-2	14	TGTGCCAGCAGCGTATCGGACAGGGGGCATGGCTACACCTTC	CASSVSDRGHGYTF
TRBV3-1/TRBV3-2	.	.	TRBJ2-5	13	TGTGCCAGCAGCTTACTAGGGGGAGAGACCCAGTACTTC	CASSLLGGETQYF
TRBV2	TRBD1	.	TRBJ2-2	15	TGTGCCAGCAGTGAGACAGGGCCGAACACCGGGGAGCTGTTTTTT	CASSETGPNTGELFF
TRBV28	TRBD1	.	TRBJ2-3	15	TGTGCCAGCAGCACGACAGGGATCGGCACAGATACGCAGTATTTT	CASSTTGIGTDTQYF
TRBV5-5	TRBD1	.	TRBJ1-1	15	TGTGCCAGCAGCTTAACCCAGGGGGGGAACACTGAAGCTTTCTTT	CASSLTQGGNTEAFF
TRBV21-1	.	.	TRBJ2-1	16	TGTGCCAGCAGCTCCAGGGGGACGACAGGGAAGGATGAGCAGTTCTTC	CASSSRGTTGKDEQFF
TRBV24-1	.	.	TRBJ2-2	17	TGTGCCACCAGTGATCCGCGGACGGGGGTTGACACCGGGGAGCTGTTTTTT	CATSDPRTGVDTGELFF
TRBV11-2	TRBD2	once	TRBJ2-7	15	TGTGCCACCGAGCGGGGGCCTAGCGGTGTTTACGAGCAGTACTTC	CATERGPSGVYEQYF
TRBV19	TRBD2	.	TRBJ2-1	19	TGTGCCAGTAGTATAGGACTAGCGGGAGTACGGGGCTCCTACAATGAGCAGTTCTTC	CASSIGLAGVRGSYNEQFF
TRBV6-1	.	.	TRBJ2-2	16	TGTGCCAGCAGTGAAAAACCCGGTCTGAACACCGGGGAGCTGTTTTTT	CASSEKPGLNTGELFF
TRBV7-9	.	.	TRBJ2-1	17	TGTGCCAGCAGCTCCCGGCTGAGCGGGCCCTTCTACAATGAGCAGTTCTTC	CASSSRLSGPFYNEQFF
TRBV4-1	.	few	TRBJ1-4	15	TGCGCCAGCAGCCAAGACCGGGGGGCTGGTGAAAAACTGTTTTTT	CASSQDRGAGEKLFF
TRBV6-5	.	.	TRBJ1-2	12	TGTGCCAGCAACACGCCTAACTATGGCTACACCTTC	CASNTPNYGYTF
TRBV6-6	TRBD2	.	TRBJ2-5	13	TGTGCCAGCAGGACTAGCATTTTGGAGACCCAGTACTTC	CASRTSILETQYF
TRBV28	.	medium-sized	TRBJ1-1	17	TGTGCCAGCAGTTCCATTATGGCTTCCGGGTCAAACACTGAAGCTTTCTTT	CASSSIMASGSNTEAFF
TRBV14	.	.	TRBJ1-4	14	TGTGCCAGCAGCCTTTTACAGGGTACAGGAAAACTGTTTTTT	CASSLLQGTGKLFF
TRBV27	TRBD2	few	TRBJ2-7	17	TGTGCCAGCAGTTTATTTTGGATGGGGGAGGGCCGCAACGAGCAGTACTTC	CASSLFWMGEGRNEQYF
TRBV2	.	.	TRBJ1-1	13	TGTGCCAGCGGGGGCTTTATAAACACTGAAGCTTTCTTT	CASGGFINTEAFF
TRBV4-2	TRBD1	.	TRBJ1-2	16	TGTGCCAGCAGCCAAGGGCAGGGGGATTTCTTTTATGGCTACACCTTC	CASSQGQGDFFYGYTF
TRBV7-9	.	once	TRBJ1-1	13	TGTGCCAGCAGACAAGATGGCTTCACTGAAGCTTTCTTT	CASRQDGFTEAFF
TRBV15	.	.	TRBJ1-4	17	TGTGCCACCAGCAGCCCTTTGGGGCTGGAGGGTAATGAAAAACTGTTTTTT	CATSSPLGLEGNEKLFF
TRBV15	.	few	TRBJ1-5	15	TGTGCCACCAGCAGGAACAGGGTCATGAATCAGCCCCAGCATTTT	CATSRNRVMNQPQHF
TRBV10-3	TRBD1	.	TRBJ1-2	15	TGTGCCATCATGAGACAGGGTGTTGGAGGCTATGGCTACACCTTC	CAIMRQGVGGYGYTF
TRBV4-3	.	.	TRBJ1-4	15	TGCGCCAGCAGCTCCCGACACCTGGCTAATGAAAAACTGTTTTTT	CASSSRHLANEKLFF
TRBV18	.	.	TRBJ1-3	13	TGTGCCAGCTCACCGGGACAAAGGAACACCATATATTTT	CASSPGQRNTIYF
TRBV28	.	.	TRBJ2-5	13	TGTGCCAGTTACGGGGACAACGAAGAGACCCAGTACTTC	CASYGDNEETQYF
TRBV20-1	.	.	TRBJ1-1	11	TGCAGGCCGGGCGGGGTCTCTGAAGCTTTCTTT	CRPGGVSEAFF
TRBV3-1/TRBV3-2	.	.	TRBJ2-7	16	TGTGCCAGCAGCCAAGATCCTAGGGTGCGGGATTATTGGCAGTACTTC	CASSQDPRVRDYWQYF
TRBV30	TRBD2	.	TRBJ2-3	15	TGTGCCTGGAGTTTTAGCGGGAGTAACGCAGATACGCAGTATTTT	CAWSFSGSNADTQYF
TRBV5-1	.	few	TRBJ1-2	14	TGCGCCAGCAGCTTGGTAAGGGGTGGCTATGGCTACACCTTC	CASSLVRGGYGYTF
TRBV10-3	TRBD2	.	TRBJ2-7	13	TGTGCCATCAGGGGACTAATTTCCGACGAGCAGTACTTC	CAIRGLISDEQYF
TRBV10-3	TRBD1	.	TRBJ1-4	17	TGTGCCATCAGTCCGAAAGCAGGGGGAACAACTAATGAAAAACTGTTTTTT	CAISPKAGGTTNEKLFF
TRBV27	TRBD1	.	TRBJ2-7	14	TGTGCCAGCAGTTCCTCGGGACAGGGTAGGGAGCAGTACTTC	CASSSSGQGREQYF
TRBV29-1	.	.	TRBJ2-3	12	TGCAGCGCTGGGCACCGCACAGATACGCAGTATTTT	CSAGHRTDTQYF
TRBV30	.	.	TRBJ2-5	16	TGTGCCTGGAGTGTACGGGGACAAATCGTCGAAGAGACCCAGTACTTC	CAWSVRGQIVEETQYF
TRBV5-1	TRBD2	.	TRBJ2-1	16	TGCGCCAGCAGCTTCCTTGCGGGAGGCTCCTACAATGAGCAGTTCTTC	CASSFLAGGSYNEQFF
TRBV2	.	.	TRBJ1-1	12	TGTGCCAGCATCCCGGGGGAATCTGAAGCTTTCTTT	CASIPGESEAFF
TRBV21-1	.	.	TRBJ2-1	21	TGTGCCAGCAGCAGAGGGACCAGGACTACCTGGGGCGGGAGTGACTACAATGAGCAGTTCTTC	CASSRGTRTTWGGSDYNEQFF